These 7 T cell receptor beta chains were all obtained from the same sample, sequenced in a study of T cells expressing NK-cell markers (dated by TCRdb to the early 2020s). Libraries were made using 5' RACE. The sequencer listed for this sample is Illumina HiSeq 2000. One entry per CDR3 protein sequence results from the TCRdb reprocessing of the reads, with DNA left out. The sample's clone listing holds roughly 110,000 distinct CDR3 sequences. The ten largest clones add up to about 18% of the sample. The sequencing sample was made of blood T cells: a sorted CD56 or NKG2C T cell subset, CD4+ or CD8+ T cells, or bulk PBMC T cells (not recorded which). All receptors come from a woman aged 18-70 years in good health.

V and J are TRBV25-1 and TRBJ2-2; absent DNA, TCRdb's TRBD1 call cannot be checked. Germline V gene data show CDR1 as MGHDK and CDR2 as SYGVNS. This CDR3 spans 14 amino acids. The CDR3 is CASSFTGFPGELFF.

The V gene is TRBV6-2 or TRBV6-3, the J gene TRBJ2-4; TCRdb's D call of TRBD2 is untestable without DNA. The CDR3 runs 13 residues. Germline CDR1 MNHEY, CDR2 SVGEGT. CDR3 loop: CASSYDAGGIQYF.

The chain uses TRBV6-2 or TRBV6-3 and TRBJ2-1; TCRdb indicates TRBD1, and absent DNA this call remains unverified. This CDR3 is 17 amino acids long. Germline-derived CDR1 and CDR2 are MNHEY and SVGEGT. CDR3 region: CASRYDVTGTKYNEQFF.

The chain links TRBV12-3 or TRBV12-4 to TRBJ2-1; TCRdb designates TRBD1, a call that cannot be tested without DNA. This CDR3 has 14 amino acids. CDR3 region: CASSPPGGYNEQFF.

V is TRBV2 and J is TRBJ2-1; TCRdb selects TRBD2, and the lack of DNA leaves this call unchecked. CDR3 length: 18 residues. CDR1 is SNHLY, CDR2 FYNNEI, per germline. This CDR3 is CASSESASGGAPYNEQFF. Looking up the rest from reference TRBV2 and TRBJ2-1 gives the full variable domain: EPEVTQTPSHQVTQMGQEVILRCVPISNHLYFYWYRQILGQKVEFLVSFYNNEISEKSEIFDDQFSVERPDGSNFTLKIRSTKLEDSAMYFCASSESASGGAPYNEQFFGPGTRLTVL.

The chain recombines TRBV20-1 with TRBJ1-2. The CDR3 spans 14 residues. Germline V gene sequence: CDR1 DFQATT, CDR2 SNEGSKA (reference sequence). This CDR3 reads CSASRQGGDYGYTF.

V gene TRBV15 combines with J gene TRBJ2-1; TCRdb returns TRBD1, unconfirmable since there is no DNA. The CDR3 is 13 amino acids. The V gene's germline CDR1 is LNHNV and CDR2 YYDKDF (reference sequence). The CDR3 sequence is CATSRITGDEQFF.